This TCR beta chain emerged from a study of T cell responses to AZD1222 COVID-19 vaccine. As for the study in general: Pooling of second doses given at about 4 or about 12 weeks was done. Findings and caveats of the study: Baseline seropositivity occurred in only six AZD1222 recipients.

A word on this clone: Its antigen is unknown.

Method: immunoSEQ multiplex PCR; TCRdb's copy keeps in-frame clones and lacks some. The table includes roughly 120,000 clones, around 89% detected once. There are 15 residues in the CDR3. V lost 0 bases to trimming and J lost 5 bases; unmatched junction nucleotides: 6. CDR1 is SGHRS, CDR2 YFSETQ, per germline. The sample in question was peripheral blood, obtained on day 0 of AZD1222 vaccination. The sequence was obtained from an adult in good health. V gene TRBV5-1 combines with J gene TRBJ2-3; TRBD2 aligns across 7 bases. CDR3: CASSLGGIAGDTQYF. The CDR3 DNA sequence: TGCGCCAGCAGCTTGGGGGGAATAGCGGGAGATACGCAGTATTTT.